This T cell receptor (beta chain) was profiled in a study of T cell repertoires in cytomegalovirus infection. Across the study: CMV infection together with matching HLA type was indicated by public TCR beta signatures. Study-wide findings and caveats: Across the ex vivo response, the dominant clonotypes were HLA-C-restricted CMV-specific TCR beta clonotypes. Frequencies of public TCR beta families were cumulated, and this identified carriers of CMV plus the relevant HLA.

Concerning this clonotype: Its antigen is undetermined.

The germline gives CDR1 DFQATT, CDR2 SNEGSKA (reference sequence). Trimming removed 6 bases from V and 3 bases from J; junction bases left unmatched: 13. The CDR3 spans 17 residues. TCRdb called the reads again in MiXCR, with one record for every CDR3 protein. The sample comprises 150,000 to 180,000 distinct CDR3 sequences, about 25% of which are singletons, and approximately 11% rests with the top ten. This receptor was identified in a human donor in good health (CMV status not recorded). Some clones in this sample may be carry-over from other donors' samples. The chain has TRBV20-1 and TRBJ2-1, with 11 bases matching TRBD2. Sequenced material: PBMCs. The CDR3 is CSALSGPGLAVYNEQFF. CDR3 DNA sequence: TGCAGTGCCCTTTCGGGACCGGGACTAGCGGTCTACAATGAGCAGTTCTTC.